Each of the 14 T cell receptor beta chains below was sequenced from the same sample in a study of post-analysis software for immune sequencing data. Study-wide findings and caveats: Patients carried several TRBV segments more frequently than controls did, and TRBV5-6, TRBV5-1 and TRBV20-1 were among them.

Antigens for these TCRs are unknown. Built from TCR beta cDNA, the libraries had unique molecular identifiers in them. TCRdb re-analysed the PCR reads in MiXCR, keeping a single row per CDR3 protein. There are around 700,000 distinct CDR3 sequences in the sample; 55% to 60% occur only once, and approximately 10% lies in the top ten. Source material: blood. The receptors originated from a girl aged 2 to 9 with multiple sclerosis.

This clonotype was observed a handful of times. The V and J genes are TRBV12-3 or TRBV12-4 and TRBJ1-2; the D gene is possibly TRBD1 (5 bases). The CDR3 extends over 13 amino acids. V lost 2 bases, J lost 4 bases, and 8 bases lay in between. The CDR3 protein is CASSLRDGYGYTF. DNA for the CDR3: TGTGCCAGCAGTTTAAGGGACGGCTATGGCTACACCTTC.

V and J are TRBV6-1 and TRBJ2-1; D may be TRBD1 or TRBD2 (5 bases each). V was trimmed by 7 bases and J by 8 bases, leaving 15 bases between them. CDR1 and CDR2 (germline): MNHNS, SASEGT. There are 13 residues in the CDR3. The CDR3 loop reads CASTVRGVDEQFF. The CDR3 DNA is TGTGCCAGCACGGTCCGGGGCGTGGATGAGCAGTTCTTC.

The J gene is TRBJ2-1, the V gene TRBV6-5, with a tentative D call TRBD1 (5 bases). This CDR3 is 15 amino acids long. V lost 7 bases and J lost 10, with 23 bases in between. In germline, CDR1 is MNHEY, CDR2 SVGAGI. CDR3 region: CASTHRTMNLWEQFF. The CDR3 nucleotides are TGTGCCAGCACTCACAGGACCATGAACCTATGGGAGCAGTTCTTC.

This chain connects TRBV6-6 to TRBJ1-2; D is uncertain. V was clipped by 10 bases and J by 1 base, with 10 bases between them. This CDR3 comprises 12 residues. Germline V CDR1 and CDR2: MNHNY, SVGAGI (reference sequence). The CDR3 is CAIQRDNYGYTF. CDR3 nucleotides: TGTGCCATCCAGAGGGATAACTATGGCTACACCTTC.

This chain uses TRBV6-2 or TRBV6-3 with TRBJ2-1, with TRBD1 as a possible D gene (5 bases). The germline V and J ends were trimmed by 7 bases and 5 bases, with 12 bases remaining between them. The CDR3 covers 13 residues. In germline, CDR1 is MNHEY, CDR2 SVGEGT. CDR3 region: CASTIDSDNEQFF. The CDR3 DNA reads TGTGCCAGCACCATAGACAGCGACAATGAGCAGTTCTTC.

The table lists this clonotype with a few counts. The J gene is TRBJ2-6, the V gene TRBV20-1; no firm D call. V was clipped by 5 bases and J by 1 base, with 15 bases between them. This CDR3 has 16 amino acids. Germline V gives CDR1 DFQATT, CDR2 SNEGSKA (reference sequence). This chain's CDR3 is CSAPRGAVSGANVLTF. Here the CDR3 DNA reads TGCAGTGCTCCCCGTGGAGCAGTTTCTGGGGCCAACGTCCTGACTTTC.

This clonotype was detected only a few times. The chain employs TRBV29-1 and TRBJ1-1; a possible D gene is TRBD1 (6 bases). CDR3 length: 14 amino acids. Trimming shortened V by 5 bases and J by 2 bases, and 15 bases separated the two germline ends. CDR1 SQVTM and CDR2 ANQGSEA come from the germline V gene. The DNA for the CDR3 is TGCAGCGTTAGGGGGACACCGGCTAACACTGAAGCTTTCTTT. It yields the protein CSVRGTPANTEAFF. The variable domain in full, with the rest retrieved from reference TRBV29-1 and TRBJ1-1, is SAVISQKPSRDICQRGTSLTIQCQVDSQVTMMFWYRQQPGQSLTLIATANQGSEATYESGFVIDKFPISRPNLTFSTLTVSNMSPEDSSIYLCSVRGTPANTEAFFGQGTRLTVV.

This chain joins TRBV4-2 and TRBJ2-3; TRBD1 matches 9 bases. Germline-derived CDR1 and CDR2 are LGHNA and YNFKEQ. V lost 3 bases to trimming and J lost 2 bases; unmatched junction nucleotides: 6. The CDR3 length is 16 residues. CDR3 sequence (DNA): TGTGCCAGCAGCCAGGACAGGGGAGGGGACACAGATACGCAGTATTTT. It yields the protein CASSQDRGGDTDTQYF.

This clonotype was recorded a few times. This chain uses TRBV29-1 with TRBJ1-5, with D perhaps matching TRBD1 (6 bases). V was pared by 4 bases and J by 1 base, with 8 bases between. The CDR3 runs 13 residues. CDR1 and CDR2 (germline): SQVTM, ANQGSEA. CDR3 in DNA: TGCAGCGTTGGCGGGACAAGCAATCAGCCCCAGCATTTT. As protein: CSVGGTSNQPQHF.

In its sample, this clonotype was seen once. The rearrangement links TRBV7-9 to TRBJ1-4; D gene ambiguous. Per the germline V gene, CDR1 is SEHNR and CDR2 is FQNEAQ (reference sequence). The V end was cut by 2 bases, the J end by 6 bases, with 7 bases between. The CDR3 contains 13 residues. CDR3 amino acids: CASSLTLDEKLFF. CDR3 sequence (DNA): TGTGCCAGCAGCTTAACCTTGGATGAAAAACTGTTTTTT.

CDR3 nucleotide sequence: TGCAGCGCTGATCAGACAGGGAGCACAGATACGCAGTATTTT. As protein: CSADQTGSTDTQYF. The V gene is TRBV29-1, the J gene TRBJ2-3; 7 nucleotides agree with TRBD1. V shed 7 bases, J shed 0 bases, and the junction held 7 bases outside the gene matches. The germline gives CDR1 SQVTM, CDR2 ANQGSEA. The CDR3 covers 14 residues.

This chain joins TRBV12-3 or TRBV12-4 and TRBJ2-7; 7 positions match TRBD1. Trimming cost V 5 bases and J 5 bases; bases outside gene matches: 6. The CDR3 extends over 13 amino acids. CDR3 region: CASSRTDRNEQYF. The CDR3 nucleotides are TGTGCCAGCAGTCGAACGGACAGGAACGAGCAGTACTTC.

To note about this clonotype: The conserved phenylalanine or tryptophan is not found at the CDR3 terminus, so this likely reflects a read error. V gene TRBV4-3 combines with J gene TRBJ1-2; 7 bases align to TRBD1. Germline V gene lookup returns CDR1 LGHNA and CDR2 YSLEER. The J segment lost 6 bases and the V segment lost 4 bases, leaving 8 bases of the junction unmatched. The CDR3 loop spans 14 amino acids. The CDR3 DNA sequence: TGCGCCAGCAGCCGAGATCCAGGGGGGGATGGCTACACCTCC. Protein: CASSRDPGGDGYTS.

The J gene is TRBJ2-2, the V gene TRBV7-9; 7 bases line up with TRBD1. With 5 bases clipped from V and 6 bases from J, the junction kept 12 bases outside the gene matches. This CDR3 has 16 residues. Looked up from germline, CDR1 is SEHNR and CDR2 is FQNEAQ (reference sequence). The CDR3 sequence: CASSGTGERGAGELFF. CDR3 bases: TGTGCCAGCAGCGGCACAGGGGAGAGAGGGGCCGGGGAGCTGTTTTTT.